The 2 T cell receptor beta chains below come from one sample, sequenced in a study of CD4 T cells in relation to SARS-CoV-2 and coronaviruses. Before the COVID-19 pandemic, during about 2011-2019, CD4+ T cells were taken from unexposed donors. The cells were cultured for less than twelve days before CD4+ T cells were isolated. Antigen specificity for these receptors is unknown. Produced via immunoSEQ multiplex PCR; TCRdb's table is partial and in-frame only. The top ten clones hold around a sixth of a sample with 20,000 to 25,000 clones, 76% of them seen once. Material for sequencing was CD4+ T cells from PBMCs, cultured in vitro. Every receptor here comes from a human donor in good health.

CDR3 sequence reads: CASSLEENTEAFF. CDR3 bases: TGTGCCAGCAGCTTAGAGGAGAACACTGAAGCTTTCTTT. The chain is built from TRBV7-9 and TRBJ1-1; no reliable D call. This CDR3 has 13 amino acids. The germline gives CDR1 SEHNR, CDR2 FQNEAQ (reference sequence). V gave up 1 base and J gave up 1 base, with 4 bases separating them.

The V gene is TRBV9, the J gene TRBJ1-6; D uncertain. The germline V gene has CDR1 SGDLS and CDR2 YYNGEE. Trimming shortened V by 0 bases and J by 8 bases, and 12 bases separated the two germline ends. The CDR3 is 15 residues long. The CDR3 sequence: CASSVGEERHSPLHF. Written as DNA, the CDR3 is TGTGCCAGCAGCGTAGGGGAAGAACGACATTCACCCCTCCACTTT.